This T cell receptor beta chain was observed in a study of T cell clonotyping in hematopoietic cell transplantation. Study results and limitations: Recipient TCR diversity dropped after transplant; expanded clonotypes rose from day 30 to 180. At the given depth, recipient repertoires were over 95% de novo clonotypes.

Note on this clone: The antigen remains undetermined.

Clones were read by immunoSEQ multiplex PCR, and TCRdb kept only the in-frame ones, dropping some. There are some 15,000 clones in the sample; over 65% occur only once, and roughly 4.2% lies in the top ten. Germline assignment: CDR1 KGHSH and CDR2 LQKENI. With V trimmed by 4 bases and J by 6 bases, 7 bases remained unmatched. This CDR3 contains 16 residues. The J gene is TRBJ1-5, the V gene TRBV18; 12 positions match TRBD1. This material consisted of PBMCs, taken 100 days after allogeneic stem cell transplant. This sequence originates from a male patient between 55 and 70 years old who had an allogeneic stem cell transplant from a related donor, so the T cells may come from the graft donor. Some clones in this sample may be carry-over from other donors' samples. DNA of the CDR3: TGTGCCAGCTCACAGGGGGGACAGGGGGCAGGTCAGCCCCAGCATTTT. This codes for CASSQGGQGAGQPQHF.